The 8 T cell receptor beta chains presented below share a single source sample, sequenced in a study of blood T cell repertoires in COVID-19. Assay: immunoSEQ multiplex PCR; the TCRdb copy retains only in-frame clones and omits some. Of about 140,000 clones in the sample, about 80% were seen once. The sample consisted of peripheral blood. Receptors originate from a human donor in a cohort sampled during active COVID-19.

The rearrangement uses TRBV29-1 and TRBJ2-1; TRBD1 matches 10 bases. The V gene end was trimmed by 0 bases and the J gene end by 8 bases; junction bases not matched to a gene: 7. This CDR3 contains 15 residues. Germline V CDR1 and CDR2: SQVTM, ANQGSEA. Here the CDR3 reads CSVEEMTGGWDEQFF. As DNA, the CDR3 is TGCAGCGTTGAAGAAATGACAGGGGGCTGGGATGAGCAGTTCTTC.

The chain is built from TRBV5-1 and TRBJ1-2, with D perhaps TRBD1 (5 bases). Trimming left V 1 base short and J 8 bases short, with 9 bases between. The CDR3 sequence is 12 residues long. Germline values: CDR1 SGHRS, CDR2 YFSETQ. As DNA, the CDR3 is TGCGCCAGCAGCTTGCCAGGGCAGGGCTACACCTTC. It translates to CASSLPGQGYTF.

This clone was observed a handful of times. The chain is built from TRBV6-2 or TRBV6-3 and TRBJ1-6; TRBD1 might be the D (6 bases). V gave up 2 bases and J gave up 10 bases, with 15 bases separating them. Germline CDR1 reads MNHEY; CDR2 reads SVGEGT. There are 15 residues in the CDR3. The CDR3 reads CASSYPTGRFSPLHF. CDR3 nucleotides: TGTGCCAGCAGTTACCCTACAGGGCGGTTCTCACCCCTCCACTTT.

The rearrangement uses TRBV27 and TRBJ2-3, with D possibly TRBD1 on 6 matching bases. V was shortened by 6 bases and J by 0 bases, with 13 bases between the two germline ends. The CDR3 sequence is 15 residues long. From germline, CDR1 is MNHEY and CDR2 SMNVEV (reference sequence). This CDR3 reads CASSHRDTSTDTQYF. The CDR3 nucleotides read TGTGCCAGCAGCCACCGGGACACAAGCACAGATACGCAGTATTTT.

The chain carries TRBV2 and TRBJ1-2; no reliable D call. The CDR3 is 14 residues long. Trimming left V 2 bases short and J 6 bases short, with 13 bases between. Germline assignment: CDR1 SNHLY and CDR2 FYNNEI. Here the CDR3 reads CASSESGIGDGYTF. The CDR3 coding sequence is TGTGCCAGCAGTGAATCCGGGATCGGGGATGGCTACACCTTC.

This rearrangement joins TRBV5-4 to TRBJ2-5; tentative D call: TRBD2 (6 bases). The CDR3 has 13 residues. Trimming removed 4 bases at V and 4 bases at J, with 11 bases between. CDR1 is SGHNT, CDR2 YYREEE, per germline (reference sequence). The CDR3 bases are TGTGCCAGCAGCGGAGGGGCGGGAGAGACCCAGTACTTC. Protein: CASSGGAGETQYF.

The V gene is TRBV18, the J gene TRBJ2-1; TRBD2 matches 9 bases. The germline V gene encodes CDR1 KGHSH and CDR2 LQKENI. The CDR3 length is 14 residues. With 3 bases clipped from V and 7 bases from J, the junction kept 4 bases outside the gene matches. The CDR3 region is CASSPSGGFNEQFF. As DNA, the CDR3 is TGTGCCAGCTCACCGAGCGGGGGGTTTAATGAGCAGTTCTTC.

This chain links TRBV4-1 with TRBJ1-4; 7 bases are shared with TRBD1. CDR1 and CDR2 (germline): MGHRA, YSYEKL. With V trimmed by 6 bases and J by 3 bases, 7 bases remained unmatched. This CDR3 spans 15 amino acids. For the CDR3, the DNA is TGCGCCAGCAGGCGAACAGGGGTGGCTAATGAAAAACTGTTTTTT. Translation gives CASRRTGVANEKLFF.